This T cell receptor beta chain appears in the sequencing data of a study of OX40 agonist ivuxolimab in advanced cancers. The method was immunoSEQ multiplex PCR; TCRdb's version includes in-frame clones alone and lacks a portion of them. The profile shows 20,000 or so clones, around 82% of them singletons. Remarks on this clone: Antigen: not known.

There are 14 residues in the CDR3. Germline values: CDR1 SGHTA, CDR2 FQGNSA. V lost 3 bases and J 2 bases, leaving 11 bases between the germline ends. Study-wide points: On average, CD8+ T cells had more expanded clones than CD4+.

This receptor was obtained from an adult with an advanced solid tumor such as melanoma, head and neck, liver or kidney cancer. The sample in question was CD4+ or CD8+ T cells sorted from blood, obtained in a trial of the OX40 agonist ivuxolimab. The gene calls are TRBV7-2 and TRBJ2-7; D ambiguous. The CDR3 spells CASSLGTGAYEQYF. The CDR3 DNA follows: TGTGCCAGCAGCTTGGGAACTGGAGCCTACGAGCAGTACTTC.